This T cell receptor beta chain was recorded in a study of CD8 T cells in Susac syndrome. Germline CDR1 and CDR2: SGHAT and FQNNGV. CDR3 length: 14 residues. Trimming removed 4 bases from V and 3 bases from J, with 12 bases in between. RNA in amounts of about 0.45 to 1 ug was reverse transcribed with random hexamers. TCRdb passed the immunoSEQ multiplex PCR reads through MiXCR, listing each CDR3 protein once. The sample holds approximately 190,000 distinct CDR3 sequences; over 90% are singletons and the top ten take approximately 0.15%. This clonotype was obtained from a human donor with Susac syndrome. V is TRBV11-2 and J is TRBJ1-1; D call uncertain. Sequencing was done on a sample of CD8+ T cells from PBMCs. CDR3 in DNA: TGTGCCAGCAGCTACCAAGAACGGGACACTGAAGCTTTCTTT. This translates into CASSYQERDTEAFF.